The following is a T cell receptor (beta chain) sequence with its context. Its antigen is not yet known. Nothing much larger sits one base from this clone, and base qualities are not available. The library was produced with the immunoSEQ multiplex PCR assay. Held by TCRdb, this immuneACCESS table contains in-frame sequences only and omits some clones. Under half of the omission traces to an unresolved V gene where checked; the cause of the rest is unknown. The sample table records about 40,000 clones; 80% to 90% of these occur just once. In total, the top ten clones hold about 0.57% of the sample. This sample is drawn from a study of T cell changes during pregnancy in multiple sclerosis (dated by TCRdb to about 2019). Broadly, across the study: Changes in the T cell repertoire over the course of pregnancy were examined in this study in women with multiple sclerosis.

The CDR3 starts with the cysteine, ends with the phenylalanine, and has 14 residues. Here the CDR3 DNA is all that survives: 42 bases in frame from base 1. CDR1 SGHDN and CDR2 FVKESK are derived from the germline V gene. Cut back by 6 bases and 7 bases, the V and J ends lie 13 bases apart. The sample here was CD4+ T cells from peripheral blood mononuclear cells, taken before pregnancy. The origin of this receptor is a female donor with multiple sclerosis, enrolled in a pregnancy study. The chain couples TRBV14 to TRBJ1-6; perhaps TRBD1 is the D gene, with 5 bases matching. For the CDR3, the sequence is CASSRGLSNSPLHF. The DNA sequence is TGTGCCAGCAGTCGGGGACTGTCAAATTCACCCCTCCACTTT.